The rows below give T cell receptor beta chains drawn from one sample of a study of T-cell reconstitution after alpha-beta-depleted transplantation in children. In TCRdb, the PCR reads were re-called with MiXCR into one record per CDR3 protein. The sample lists some 300,000 distinct CDR3 sequences; just over 7.5% were seen once. This material consisted of peripheral blood, taken 360 days after TCRalphabeta/CD19-depleted stem cell transplant. The source is a female patient aged 2-9 years who had a stem cell transplant for Fanconi anemia, so the T cells may come from the graft donor. CDR3s include the opening cysteine and the closing phenylalanine or tryptophan. A D gene is named only where the DNA matches it firmly. Clone size, where shown, is once, few, many, or a class for clones that have expanded.

V,J,size,D,CDR3,DNA
TRBV10-2,TRBJ2-1,.,TRBD2,CASELGGANEQFF,TGCGCCAGCGAACTCGGGGGGGCAAATGAGCAGTTCTTC
TRBV4-3,TRBJ2-2,many,TRBD2,CASSQDTPAGEFTGELFF,TGCGCCAGCAGCCAAGATACCCCAGCGGGGGAGTTCACCGGGGAGCTGTTTTTT
TRBV20-1,TRBJ1-5,many,.,CSAMKSPQTDQPQHF,TGCAGTGCTATGAAATCGCCACAGACAGATCAGCCCCAGCATTTT
TRBV12-3/TRBV12-4,TRBJ1-2,many,.,CASSQGWVNYGYTF,TGTGCCAGCTCACAGGGATGGGTTAACTATGGCTACACCTTC
TRBV29-1,TRBJ1-4,many,.,CSVVTSNEKLFF,TGCAGCGTTGTGACTTCTAATGAAAAACTGTTTTTT
TRBV7-6,TRBJ1-2,few,.,CASSLAPRVGYTF,TGTGCCAGCAGCTTAGCGCCCCGGGTAGGCTACACCTTC
TRBV15,TRBJ1-4,.,.,CATSRDPRGRREKLFF,TGTGCCACCAGCAGAGATCCAAGGGGAAGAAGGGAAAAACTGTTTTTT
TRBV28,TRBJ1-4,few,.,CASRAGLNEKLFF,TGTGCCAGCAGAGCCGGCTTAAATGAAAAACTGTTTTTT
TRBV6-1,TRBJ1-6,many,.,CASMRGWNSPLHF,TGTGCCAGCATGCGGGGATGGAATTCACCCCTCCACTTT
TRBV6-1,TRBJ2-1,many,TRBD1,CASRWTGYNEQFF,TGTGCCAGCAGGTGGACAGGGTACAATGAGCAGTTCTTC
TRBV6-5,TRBJ2-1,many,TRBD2,CASSYLAGDTHNEQFF,TGTGCCAGCAGTTACCTAGCGGGAGACACACACAATGAGCAGTTCTTC
TRBV6-5,TRBJ2-7,.,TRBD2,CASRVLAGGPYEQYF,TGTGCCAGCAGGGTACTAGCGGGAGGGCCGTACGAGCAGTACTTC
TRBV25-1,TRBJ1-4,.,.,CASPSRAVVREKLFF,TGTGCCAGCCCGAGCCGAGCTGTTGTCAGAGAAAAACTGTTTTTT
TRBV12-3/TRBV12-4,TRBJ2-7,many,TRBD2,CASSRTSGAFSYEQYF,TGTGCCAGCAGTCGGACTAGCGGAGCGTTCTCCTACGAGCAGTACTTC
TRBV12-3/TRBV12-4,TRBJ2-3,many,TRBD2,CASSFWTSGEDTQYF,TGTGCCAGCAGTTTTTGGACTAGCGGGGAAGATACGCAGTATTTT
TRBV12-3/TRBV12-4,TRBJ2-2,many,.,CASSLVVDTGELFF,TGTGCCAGCAGTTTGGTTGTGGACACCGGGGAGCTGTTTTTT
TRBV12-3/TRBV12-4,TRBJ2-1,many,.,CASSLARASRGFF,TGTGCCAGCAGTTTAGCGCGCGCCTCCCGGGGGTTCTTC
TRBV3-1,TRBJ2-7,many,TRBD2,CASSESGRYSYEQYF,TGTGCCAGCAGCGAAAGCGGGAGGTACTCCTACGAGCAGTACTTC